The 13 T cell receptor beta chains listed next were all sequenced from one sample in a study of blood T cell repertoires in COVID-19. TCRdb's table, derived via immunoSEQ multiplex PCR, lists solely in-frame clones and lacks some. The sample holds 250,000 to 350,000 clones, 87% seen once. Sequenced: PBMCs or T cells enriched from blood (not recorded which). Source of these receptors: a woman under 40 who had recovered from COVID-19.

J is TRBJ2-4 and V is TRBV19; D is uncertain. Germline V gene data show CDR1 as LNHDA and CDR2 as SQIVND (reference sequence). V was pared by 1 base and J by 8 bases, with 3 bases between. The CDR3 extends over 11 amino acids. The CDR3: CASSIGHIQYF. The CDR3 coding sequence is TGTGCCAGTAGTATAGGGCACATTCAGTACTTC. The full variable domain, with the rest looked up from reference TRBV19 and TRBJ2-4, is DGGITQSPKYLFRKEGQNVTLSCEQNLNHDAMYWYRQDPGQGLRLIYYSQIVNDFQKGDIAEGYSVSREKKESFPLTVTSAQKNPTAFYLCASSIGHIQYFGAGTRLSVL.

The chain links TRBV9 to TRBJ1-5; the D gene is possibly TRBD1 (6 bases). This CDR3 is built from 15 residues. CDR1 is SGDLS and CDR2 is YYNGEE in the germline V gene. V lost 0 bases, J lost 2 bases, and 9 bases lay in between. CDR3 sequence (DNA): TGTGCCAGCAGCGTAGGGGCAGGGGGCAATCAGCCCCAGCATTTT. Translating it yields CASSVGAGGNQPQHF.

The V gene is TRBV19, the J gene TRBJ2-3; TRBD2 matches at 8 bases. This CDR3 contains 15 residues. V lost 5 bases and J lost 2; bases outside the gene matches: 6. Germline V gives CDR1 LNHDA, CDR2 SQIVND (reference sequence). The CDR3 DNA sequence: TGTGCCAGTAGTCGGTTAGCGGGGCTCACAGATACGCAGTATTTT. This translates into CASSRLAGLTDTQYF.

This clone occurred a few times. The V call is TRBV6-5, the J call TRBJ2-7; the D gene is possibly TRBD2 (6 bases). Germline-derived CDR1 and CDR2 are MNHEY and SVGAGI. The V gene lost 5 bases and the J gene lost 2 bases, with 16 bases spanning the gap. The CDR3 has 15 residues. The DNA for the CDR3 is TGTGCCAGCAGTCCTACTGGGACTCATACCTACGAGCAGTACTTC. This sequence encodes CASSPTGTHTYEQYF.

The gene calls are TRBV7-6 and TRBJ2-2; TRBD2 might be the D (7 bases). Between the trimmed V and J ends, which lost 5 bases and 1 base, there was a span of 17 bases. Germline V gene data show CDR1 as SGHVS and CDR2 as FNYEAQ. This CDR3 comprises 17 residues. The chain's CDR3 is CASSLTGRGGNTGELFF. The CDR3 DNA follows: TGTGCCAGCAGCCTCACAGGGAGGGGCGGGAACACCGGGGAGCTGTTTTTT.

The chain combines TRBV19 with TRBJ1-5, with D maybe TRBD1 (6 bases). The CDR3 covers 15 residues. The germline V gene encodes CDR1 LNHDA and CDR2 SQIVND (reference sequence). V lost 5 bases and J 3 bases, leaving 14 bases between the germline ends. The CDR3 reads CASSLGQGINQPQHF. CDR3 nucleotides: TGTGCCAGTAGTTTAGGTCAGGGGATCAATCAGCCCCAGCATTTT.

The gene calls are TRBV9 and TRBJ2-2, with unresolved D. V was clipped by 9 bases and J by 2 bases, with 14 bases between them. The CDR3 sequence is 14 residues long. Germline CDR1 reads SGDLS; CDR2 reads YYNGEE. The CDR3: CATSLEVNTGELFF. CDR3 DNA sequence: TGTGCCACCTCCCTCGAGGTAAACACCGGGGAGCTGTTTTTT.

This rearrangement joins TRBV5-1 to TRBJ1-6, with D perhaps TRBD1 (5 bases). The V end lost 0 bases, the J end lost 7 bases, and 8 bases lay between the germline ends. The CDR3 is made up of 14 amino acids. Germline loops: CDR1 SGHRS, CDR2 YFSETQ. CDR3 nucleotide sequence: TGCGCCAGCAGCTTGGAGGGGCGGAATTCACCCCTCCACTTT. Amino acids: CASSLEGRNSPLHF.

This chain uses TRBV20-1 with TRBJ1-2; D gene uncertain. Germline assignment: CDR1 DFQATT and CDR2 SNEGSKA (reference sequence). Deletions cut 3 bases from V and 2 bases from J, with 10 bases between. The CDR3 runs 13 residues. The CDR3 here is CSASSGQNYGYTF. The CDR3 bases are TGCAGTGCTAGTAGTGGCCAGAACTATGGCTACACCTTC.

The chain has TRBV30 and TRBJ1-6, with 7 positions matching TRBD1. The CDR3 is made up of 13 amino acids. The J segment lost 7 bases and the V segment lost 7 bases, leaving 7 bases of the junction unmatched. Germline V gene lookup returns CDR1 GTSNPN and CDR2 SVGIG (reference sequence). CDR3 residues: CAYHRGLNSPLHF. The CDR3 DNA reads as TGTGCCTACCACAGGGGTTTGAATTCACCCCTCCACTTT. The whole variable domain, remainder taken from reference TRBV30 and TRBJ1-6, is SQTIHQWPATLVQPVGSPLSLECTVEGTSNPNLYWYRQAAGRGLQLLFYSVGIGQISSEVPQNLSASRPQDRQFILSSKKLLLSDSGFYLCAYHRGLNSPLHFGNGTRLTVT.

The CDR3 DNA follows: TGTGCCAGTAGTATGTCAGGGCCTTCCTACGAGCAGTACTTC. Translating it yields CASSMSGPSYEQYF. The rearrangement uses TRBV19 and TRBJ2-7; TRBD1 is a possible D gene (5 bases). Trimming took 3 bases from V and 1 from J, leaving 10 bases between them. CDR1 and CDR2 (germline): LNHDA, SQIVND (reference sequence). The CDR3 covers 14 residues.

This chain links TRBV7-3 with TRBJ1-2, with TRBD1 as a possible D gene (5 bases). The germline V gene encodes CDR1 SGHTA and CDR2 FQGTGA. The CDR3 runs to 15 residues. Trimming stripped 5 bases from V and 2 bases from J, with 15 bases between. Written as DNA, the CDR3 is TGTGCCAGCAGCCAGGGAGGGGCGCGGAACTATGGCTACACCTTC. Protein: CASSQGGARNYGYTF.

This clone was seen a single time. This chain links TRBV4-1 with TRBJ2-7; TRBD2 is a possible D gene (5 bases). Germline assignment: CDR1 MGHRA and CDR2 YSYEKL. Trimming shortened V by 2 bases and J by 3 bases, and 11 bases separated the two germline ends. The CDR3 contains 14 residues. CDR3 in DNA: TGCGCCAGCAGCCAATTTTGGGGAGTCTACGAGCAGTACTTC. Its translation: CASSQFWGVYEQYF.